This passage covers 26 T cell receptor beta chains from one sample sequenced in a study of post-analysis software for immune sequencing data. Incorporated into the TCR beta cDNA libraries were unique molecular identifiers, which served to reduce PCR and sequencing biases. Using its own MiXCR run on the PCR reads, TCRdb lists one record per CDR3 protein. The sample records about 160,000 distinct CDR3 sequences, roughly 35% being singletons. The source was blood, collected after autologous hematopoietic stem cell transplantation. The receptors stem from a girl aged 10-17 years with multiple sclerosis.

CDR3 in DNA: TGTGCCAGCAGCCTTAGCGGGAGAGTAGAGACCCAGTACTTC. The encoded protein is CASSLSGRVETQYF. The V and J genes are TRBV9 and TRBJ2-5; TRBD2 agrees at 9 bases. This CDR3 region has 14 residues. CDR1 and CDR2 from the germline V gene are SGDLS and YYNGEE. V dropped 4 bases and J dropped 4; count of bases not matched to a gene: 5.

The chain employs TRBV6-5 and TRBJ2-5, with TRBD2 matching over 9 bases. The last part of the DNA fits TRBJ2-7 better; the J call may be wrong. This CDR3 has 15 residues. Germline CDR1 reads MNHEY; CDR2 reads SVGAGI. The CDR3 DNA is TGTGCCAGCAGACCGCCAGTAGCGGGAGTCTCCGAGCAGTACTTC. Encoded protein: CASRPPVAGVSEQYF.

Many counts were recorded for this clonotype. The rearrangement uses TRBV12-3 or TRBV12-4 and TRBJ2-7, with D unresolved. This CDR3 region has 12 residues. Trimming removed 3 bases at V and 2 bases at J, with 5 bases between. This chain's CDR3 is CASSFSTYEQYF. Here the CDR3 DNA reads TGTGCCAGCAGTTTCAGTACCTACGAGCAGTACTTC.

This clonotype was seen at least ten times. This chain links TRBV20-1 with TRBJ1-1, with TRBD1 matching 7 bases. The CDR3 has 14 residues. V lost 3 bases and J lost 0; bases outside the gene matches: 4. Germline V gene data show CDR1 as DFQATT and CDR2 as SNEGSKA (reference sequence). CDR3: CSARGGTVNTEAFF. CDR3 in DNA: TGCAGTGCTAGGGGGGGGACAGTGAACACTGAAGCTTTCTTT.

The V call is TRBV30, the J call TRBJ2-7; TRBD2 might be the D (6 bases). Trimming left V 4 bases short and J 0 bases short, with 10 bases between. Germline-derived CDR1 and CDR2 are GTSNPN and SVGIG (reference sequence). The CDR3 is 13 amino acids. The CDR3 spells CAWIREPSYEQYF. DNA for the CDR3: TGTGCCTGGATCCGGGAGCCCTCCTACGAGCAGTACTTC.

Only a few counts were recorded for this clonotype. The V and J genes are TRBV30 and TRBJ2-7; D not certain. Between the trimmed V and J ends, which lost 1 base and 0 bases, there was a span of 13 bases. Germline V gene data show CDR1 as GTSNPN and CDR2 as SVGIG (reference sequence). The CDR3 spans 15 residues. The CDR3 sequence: CAWSARARSSYEQYF. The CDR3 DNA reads TGTGCCTGGAGTGCTCGAGCGAGGAGCTCCTACGAGCAGTACTTC. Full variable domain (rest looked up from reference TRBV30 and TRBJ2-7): SQTIHQWPATLVQPVGSPLSLECTVEGTSNPNLYWYRQAAGRGLQLLFYSVGIGQISSEVPQNLSASRPQDRQFILSSKKLLLSDSGFYLCAWSARARSSYEQYFGPGTRLTVT.

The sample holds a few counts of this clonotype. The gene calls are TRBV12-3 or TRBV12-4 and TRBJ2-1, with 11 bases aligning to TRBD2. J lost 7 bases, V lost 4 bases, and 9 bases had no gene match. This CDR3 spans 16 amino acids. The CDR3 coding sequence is TGTGCCAGCAGTTCGATAGCGGGAGGGCCAGGGAATGAGCAGTTCTTC. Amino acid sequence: CASSSIAGGPGNEQFF.

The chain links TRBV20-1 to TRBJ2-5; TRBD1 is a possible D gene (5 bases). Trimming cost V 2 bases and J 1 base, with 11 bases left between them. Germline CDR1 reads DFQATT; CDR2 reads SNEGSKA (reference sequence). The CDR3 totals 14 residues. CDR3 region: CSARRQGTQETQYF. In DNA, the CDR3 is TGCAGTGCTAGAAGGCAGGGCACCCAAGAGACCCAGTACTTC.

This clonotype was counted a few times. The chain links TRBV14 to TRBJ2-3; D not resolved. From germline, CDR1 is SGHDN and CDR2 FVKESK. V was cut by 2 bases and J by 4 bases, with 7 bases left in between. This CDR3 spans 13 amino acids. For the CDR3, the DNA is TGTGCCAGCAGCCAAATAGGTCCAGATACGCAGTATTTT. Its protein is CASSQIGPDTQYF.

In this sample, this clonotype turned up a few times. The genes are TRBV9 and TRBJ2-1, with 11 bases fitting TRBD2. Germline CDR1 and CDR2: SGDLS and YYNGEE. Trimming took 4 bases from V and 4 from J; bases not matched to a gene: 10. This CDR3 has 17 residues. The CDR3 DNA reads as TGTGCCAGCAGCCCCACTCCGGGACTAGCGGCATACAATGAGCAGTTCTTC. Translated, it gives CASSPTPGLAAYNEQFF.

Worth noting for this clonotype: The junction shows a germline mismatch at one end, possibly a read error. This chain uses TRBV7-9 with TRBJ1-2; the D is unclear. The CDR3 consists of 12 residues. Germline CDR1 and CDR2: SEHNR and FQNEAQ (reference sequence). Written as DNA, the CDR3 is TGCGCCAGCAGCGCCTCGGAGTATGGCTACACCTTC. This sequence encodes CASSASEYGYTF. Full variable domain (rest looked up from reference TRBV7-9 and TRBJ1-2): DTGVSQNPRHKITKRGQNVTFRCDPISEHNRLYWYRQTLGQGPEFLTYFQNEAQLEKSRLLSDRFSAERPKGSFSTLEIQRTEQGDSAMYLCASSASEYGYTFGSGTRLTVV.

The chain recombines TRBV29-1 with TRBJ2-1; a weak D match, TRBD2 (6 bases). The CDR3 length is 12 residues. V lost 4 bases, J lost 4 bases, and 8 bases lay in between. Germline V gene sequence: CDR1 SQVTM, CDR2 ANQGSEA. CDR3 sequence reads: CSVVAAYNEQFF. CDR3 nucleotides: TGCAGCGTTGTAGCGGCTTACAATGAGCAGTTCTTC.

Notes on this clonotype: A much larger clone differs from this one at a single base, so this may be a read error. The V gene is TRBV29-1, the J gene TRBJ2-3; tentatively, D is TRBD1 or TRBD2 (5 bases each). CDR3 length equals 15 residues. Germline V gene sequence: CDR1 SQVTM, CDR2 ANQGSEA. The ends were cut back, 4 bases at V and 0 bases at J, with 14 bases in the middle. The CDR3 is CSVGPPGPSTDTQYF. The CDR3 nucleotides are TGCAGCGTTGGGCCCCCGGGACCCAGCACAGATACGCAGTATTTT.

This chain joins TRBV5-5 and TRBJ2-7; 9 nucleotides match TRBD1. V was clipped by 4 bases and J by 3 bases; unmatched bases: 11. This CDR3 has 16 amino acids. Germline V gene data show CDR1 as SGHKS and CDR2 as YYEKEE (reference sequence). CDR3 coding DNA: TGTGCCAGCAGCATAAAACTTGAGACAGGGGGCTACGAGCAGTACTTC. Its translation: CASSIKLETGGYEQYF.

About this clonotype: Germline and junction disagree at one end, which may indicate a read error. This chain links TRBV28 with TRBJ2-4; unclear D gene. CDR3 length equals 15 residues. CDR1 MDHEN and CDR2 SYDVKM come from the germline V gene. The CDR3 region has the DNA TGTGCTAGCAGCCGACGAGTCCTAGCCAAAAACATTCAGTACTTC. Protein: CASSRRVLAKNIQYF.

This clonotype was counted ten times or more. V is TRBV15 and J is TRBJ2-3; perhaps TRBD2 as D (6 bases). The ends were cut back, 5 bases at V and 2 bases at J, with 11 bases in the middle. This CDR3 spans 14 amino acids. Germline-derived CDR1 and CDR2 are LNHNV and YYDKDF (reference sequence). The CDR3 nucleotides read TGTGCCACCAGCGGCGGGGATTTCACAGATACGCAGTATTTT. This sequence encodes CATSGGDFTDTQYF.

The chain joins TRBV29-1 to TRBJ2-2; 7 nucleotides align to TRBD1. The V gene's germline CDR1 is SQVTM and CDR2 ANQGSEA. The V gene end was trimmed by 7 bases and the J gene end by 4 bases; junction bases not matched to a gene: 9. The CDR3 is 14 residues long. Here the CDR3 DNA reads TGCAGCGCTGGGACAGCGCAAGGCACCGGGGAGCTGTTTTTT. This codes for CSAGTAQGTGELFF.

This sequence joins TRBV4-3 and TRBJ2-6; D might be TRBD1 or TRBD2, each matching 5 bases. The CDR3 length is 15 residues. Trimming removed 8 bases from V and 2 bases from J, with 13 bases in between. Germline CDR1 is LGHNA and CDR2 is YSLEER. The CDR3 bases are TGCGCCAGCGCAACGGGGACCACTGGGGCCAACGTCCTGACTTTC. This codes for CASATGTTGANVLTF.

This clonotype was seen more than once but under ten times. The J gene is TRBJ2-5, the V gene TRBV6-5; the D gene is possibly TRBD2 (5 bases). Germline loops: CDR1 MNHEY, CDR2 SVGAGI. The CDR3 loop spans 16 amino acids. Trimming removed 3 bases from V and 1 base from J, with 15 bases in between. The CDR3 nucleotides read TGTGCCAGCAGTTATTCGGGTGGCGGGTCCCAAGAGACCCAGTACTTC. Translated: CASSYSGGGSQETQYF.

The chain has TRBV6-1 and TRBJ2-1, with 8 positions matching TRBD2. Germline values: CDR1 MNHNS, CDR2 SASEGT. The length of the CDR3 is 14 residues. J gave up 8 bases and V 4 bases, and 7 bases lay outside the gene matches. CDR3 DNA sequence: TGTGCCAGCAGTGGAGCGGGAGTTGGCTATGAGCAGTTCTTC. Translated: CASSGAGVGYEQFF.

CDR3 loop: CSAMPETSVRETQYF. CDR3 in DNA: TGCAGTGCTATGCCCGAGACTAGCGTCCGTGAGACCCAGTACTTC. The genes are TRBV20-1 and TRBJ2-5; TRBD2 agrees at 8 bases. This CDR3 is built from 15 residues. Germline assignment: CDR1 DFQATT and CDR2 SNEGSKA (reference sequence). J gave up 5 bases and V 4 bases, and 12 bases lay outside the gene matches.

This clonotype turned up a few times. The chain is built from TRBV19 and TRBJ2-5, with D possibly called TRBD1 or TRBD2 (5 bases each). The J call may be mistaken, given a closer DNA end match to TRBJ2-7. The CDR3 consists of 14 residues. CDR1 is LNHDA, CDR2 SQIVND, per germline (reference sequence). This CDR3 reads CASSIPGQGHEQYF. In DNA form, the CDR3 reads TGTGCCAGTAGTATACCGGGGCAGGGCCACGAGCAGTACTTC.

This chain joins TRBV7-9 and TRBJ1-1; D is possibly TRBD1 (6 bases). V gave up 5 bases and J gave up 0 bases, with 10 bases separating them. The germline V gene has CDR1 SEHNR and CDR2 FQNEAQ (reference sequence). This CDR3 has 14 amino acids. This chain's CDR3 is CASSRGQMNTEAFF. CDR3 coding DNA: TGTGCCAGCAGCCGTGGACAGATGAACACTGAAGCTTTCTTT. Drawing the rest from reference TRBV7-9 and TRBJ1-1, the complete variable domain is DTGVSQNPRHKITKRGQNVTFRCDPISEHNRLYWYRQTLGQGPEFLTYFQNEAQLEKSRLLSDRFSAERPKGSFSTLEIQRTEQGDSAMYLCASSRGQMNTEAFFGQGTRLTVV.

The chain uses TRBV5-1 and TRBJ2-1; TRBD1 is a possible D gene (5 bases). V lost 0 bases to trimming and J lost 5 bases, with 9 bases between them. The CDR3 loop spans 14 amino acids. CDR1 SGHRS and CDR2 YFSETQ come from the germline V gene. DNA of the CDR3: TGCGCCAGCAGCTTGGGACAGCCGAACAATGAGCAGTTCTTC. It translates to CASSLGQPNNEQFF.

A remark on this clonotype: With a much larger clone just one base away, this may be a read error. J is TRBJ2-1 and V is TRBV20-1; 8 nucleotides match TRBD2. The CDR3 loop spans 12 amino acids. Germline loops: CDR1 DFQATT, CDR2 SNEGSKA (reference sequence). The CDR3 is CGLAGSYNEQFF. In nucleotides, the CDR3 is TGCGGTCTAGCGGGCTCCTACAATGAGCAGTTCTTC.

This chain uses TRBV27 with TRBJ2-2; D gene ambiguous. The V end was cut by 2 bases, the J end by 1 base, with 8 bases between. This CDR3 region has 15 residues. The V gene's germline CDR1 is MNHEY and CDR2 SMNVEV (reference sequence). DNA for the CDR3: TGTGCCAGCAGTTTAGATTCTGGGAACACCGGGGAGCTGTTTTTT. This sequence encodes CASSLDSGNTGELFF.